This TCR beta chain is from a study of response to subunit inactivated influenza vaccine. Study findings and constraints: It was suggested by the authors that few new T cells are recruited by each seasonal influenza vaccination.

CDR1 and CDR2 from the germline V gene are LNHDA and SQIVND (reference sequence). The ends were cut back, 3 bases at V and 6 bases at J, with 11 bases in the middle. The CDR3 has 13 amino acids. As for this clonotype: Antigen: not known.

One entry per CDR3 protein results from TCRdb running MiXCR on the RT-PCR reads. The sample contains hundreds of thousands of distinct CDR3 sequences, less than 8% of which appear only once. J is TRBJ1-2 and V is TRBV19, with a possible D match to TRBD1 (5 bases). The sequences come from PBMCs from blood, collected around 25 months after vaccination. The origin of this receptor is a man between 45 and 75 years old who received an inactivated influenza vaccine. This CDR3 is CASSIGTVDGYTF. The CDR3 nucleotides read TGTGCCAGTAGTATCGGGACGGTGGATGGCTACACCTTC.